This entry concerns a single TCR beta chain. What it binds is not known. Each CDR3 protein gets one entry after TCRdb re-called the 5' RACE reads with MiXCR. The data hold roughly 560,000 distinct CDR3 sequences, with about a fifth observed a single time. Germline values: CDR1 DFQATT, CDR2 SNEGSKA (reference sequence). This CDR3 has 14 amino acids. V lost 5 bases and J lost 4, with 15 bases in between. The data derive from a study of T-cell memory formation after mild COVID-19. Study findings and constraints: Second-wave clones reaching peak frequency on day 37 lacked confirmed SARS-CoV-2 specificity. The main location of contracting CD4+ clones was CM and EM, and that of contracting CD8+ clones was EMRA.

The chain couples TRBV20-1 to TRBJ1-3, with D uncertain. Source material: PBMCs or a T cell subset sorted from them (not recorded which). The receptor comes from an adult woman who had mild COVID-19 (a few samples of this study predate the infection). Cell type and time point are not known. As DNA, the CDR3 is TGCAGTGCTGCCGCTGGGGAGACGGGAAACACCATATATTTT. It specifies CSAAAGETGNTIYF.